What follows are 20 T cell receptor beta chains derived from one specimen sequenced in a study of PD-1 blockade in classical Hodgkin lymphoma. Specified time point: cycle 4 day 1 (C4D1), after 6 weeks of nivolumab. Each patient experienced a relapse that followed autologous stem cell transplantation, and brentuximab vedotin exposure varied. Magnetic negative selection was used to purify CD4+ T cells from thawed PBMCs. Sequencing used immunoSEQ multiplex PCR; TCRdb keeps in-frame clones, though not all of them. The table lists roughly 29,000 clones, approximately 89% of them singletons, with approximately 2.4% in the top ten. Here the sequenced sample was CD4+ T cells from blood, taken before the fourth cycle of nivolumab. All receptors derive from a human donor with classical Hodgkin lymphoma.

V is TRBV6-4 and J is TRBJ2-2, with D possibly being TRBD2 (6 bases). Trimming took off 5 bases at V and 3 bases at J, with 13 bases between the two ends. Germline V gene sequence: CDR1 MRHNA, CDR2 SNTAGT. This CDR3 region has 15 residues. CDR3 sequence reads: CASSPFSGYTGELFF. The CDR3 DNA follows: TGTGCCAGCAGTCCCTTTAGCGGATACACCGGGGAGCTGTTTTTT.

V usage is TRBV30 and J usage is TRBJ2-5, with 14 bases lining up with TRBD2. V shed 4 bases, J shed 4 bases, and the junction held 11 bases outside the gene matches. This CDR3 has 17 amino acids. Germline CDR1 reads GTSNPN; CDR2 reads SVGIG (reference sequence). CDR3 protein: CAWNYGTSGSIGETQYF. CDR3 coding DNA: TGTGCCTGGAACTATGGGACTAGCGGGAGTATTGGAGAGACCCAGTACTTC.

This sequence joins TRBV30 and TRBJ2-7; no clear D gene. Between the trimmed V and J ends, which lost 3 bases and 6 bases, there was a span of 21 bases. This CDR3 has 15 amino acids. The germline CDR1 and CDR2 sequences are GTSNPN and SVGIG (reference sequence). This CDR3 is CAWRSELQGRGEQYF. The CDR3 DNA reads as TGTGCCTGGAGGTCCGAACTTCAAGGGCGCGGCGAGCAGTACTTC.

The J gene is TRBJ2-3, the V gene TRBV4-1; D is perhaps TRBD2 (5 bases). Germline assignment: CDR1 MGHRA and CDR2 YSYEKL. The CDR3 runs to 16 residues. V was shortened by 2 bases and J by 5 bases, with 17 bases between the two germline ends. The CDR3 DNA reads TGCGCCAGCAGCCAATTTACTTCGGGGAGCCGAGATACGCAGTATTTT. It specifies CASSQFTSGSRDTQYF.

The J gene is TRBJ2-1, the V gene TRBV18, with D perhaps matching TRBD1 (5 bases). The germline V gene encodes CDR1 KGHSH and CDR2 LQKENI. This CDR3 is 17 amino acids long. V was clipped by 1 base and J by 5 bases, with 18 bases between them. The CDR3 bases are TGTGCCAGCTCACCACGGTCCGTGGCAGGGATCCACAATGAGCAGTTCTTC. This translates into CASSPRSVAGIHNEQFF.

The V gene is TRBV6-5, the J gene TRBJ1-2; D gene ambiguous. The germline V and J ends were trimmed by 2 bases and 7 bases, with 20 bases remaining between them. Germline V gives CDR1 MNHEY, CDR2 SVGAGI. The CDR3 consists of 16 residues. The CDR3 protein is CASSYIYKMELGGYTF. The CDR3 bases are TGTGCCAGCAGTTACATATACAAAATGGAGTTGGGTGGCTACACCTTC.

The V call is TRBV2, the J call TRBJ2-7, with 9 positions matching TRBD1. CDR1 is SNHLY, CDR2 FYNNEI, per germline. The CDR3 consists of 18 residues. V dropped 5 bases and J dropped 0; count of bases not matched to a gene: 14. The CDR3 nucleotides read TGTGCCAGCAGTTCCGGGACAGGGCGGGCTAGCGGCTCCTACGAGCAGTACTTC. This codes for CASSSGTGRASGSYEQYF.

This chain joins TRBV6-8 and TRBJ1-5; D perhaps matches TRBD1 (5 bases). This CDR3 spans 11 amino acids. V lost 11 bases and J lost 9, with 14 bases in between. From germline, CDR1 is MNHGY and CDR2 SAAAGT. This chain's CDR3 is CAGGGGVPQHF. DNA for the CDR3: TGTGCCGGCGGCGGGGGGGTGCCCCAGCATTTT.

The rearrangement uses TRBV11-2 and TRBJ2-7; maybe TRBD2 (6 bases). The CDR3 extends over 16 amino acids. Germline CDR1 reads SGHAT; CDR2 reads FQNNGV. Trimming removed 1 base from V and 2 bases from J, with 15 bases in between. Here the CDR3 DNA reads TGTGCCAGCAGCTTAGTAAGTTCTAGCGCAACCTACGAGCAGTACTTC. Protein product: CASSLVSSSATYEQYF.

The chain uses TRBV5-1 and TRBJ2-5, with 10 bases aligning to TRBD2. J lost 6 bases, V lost 4 bases, and 9 bases had no gene match. This CDR3 contains 15 residues. Germline-derived CDR1 and CDR2 are SGHRS and YFSETQ. The CDR3 DNA reads TGCGCCAGCAGCCGGACTAGCGGCCTCATTCAGACCCAGTACTTC. Translation: CASSRTSGLIQTQYF. Together with reference TRBV5-1 and TRBJ2-5, the CDR3 gives the full variable domain: KAGVTQTPRYLIKTRGQQVTLSCSPISGHRSVSWYQQTPGQGLQFLFEYFSETQRNKGNFPGRFSGRQFSNSRSEMNVSTLELGDSALYLCASSRTSGLIQTQYFGPGTRLLVL.

J is TRBJ1-3 and V is TRBV18, with D maybe TRBD1 (6 bases). Germline CDR1 KGHSH, CDR2 LQKENI. The V gene lost 0 bases and the J gene lost 1 base, with 7 bases spanning the gap. The CDR3 runs 15 residues. The CDR3 reads CASSPPGGSGNTIYF. For the CDR3, the DNA is TGTGCCAGCTCACCACCAGGGGGATCTGGAAACACCATATATTTT.

V is TRBV7-2 and J is TRBJ1-1; D unclear. This CDR3 region has 13 residues. Germline CDR1 is SGHTA and CDR2 is FQGNSA. Trimming removed 5 bases from V and 0 bases from J, with 7 bases in between. For the CDR3, the DNA is TGTGCCAGCAGCGAAACAATGAACACTGAAGCTTTCTTT. Protein: CASSETMNTEAFF.

The V and J genes are TRBV11-2 and TRBJ2-6; possibly TRBD2 for D (5 bases). The CDR3 loop spans 16 amino acids. V gave up 2 bases and J gave up 2 bases, with 10 bases separating them. The germline V gene has CDR1 SGHAT and CDR2 FQNNGV. In nucleotides, the CDR3 is TGTGCCAGCAGCTTAAGGCGGGCCACTGGGGCCAACGTCCTGACTTTC. As protein: CASSLRRATGANVLTF.

The chain joins TRBV18 to TRBJ2-5; TRBD2 is a possible D gene (6 bases). V was pared by 2 bases and J by 0 bases, with 13 bases between. Germline-derived CDR1 and CDR2 are KGHSH and LQKENI. The CDR3 consists of 16 residues. The CDR3 region is CASSPGVLADQETQYF. The CDR3 region has the DNA TGTGCCAGCTCACCAGGGGTCTTAGCGGACCAAGAGACCCAGTACTTC. Complete variable domain (other parts from reference TRBV18 and TRBJ2-5): NAGVMQNPRHLVRRRGQEARLRCSPMKGHSHVYWYRQLPEEGLKFMVYLQKENIIDESGMPKERFSAEFPKEGPSILRIQQVVRGDSAAYFCASSPGVLADQETQYFGPGTRLLVL.

The genes are TRBV10-3 and TRBJ2-1, with 7 bases matching TRBD2. This CDR3 comprises 15 residues. Germline lookup yields CDR1 ENHRY and CDR2 SYGVKD. V lost 4 bases and J lost 3; bases outside the gene matches: 6. The CDR3 sequence: CAISVGGSGYNEQFF. The CDR3 DNA follows: TGTGCCATCAGTGTGGGCGGGAGTGGCTACAATGAGCAGTTCTTC.

This clone was detected once. The chain is built from TRBV7-2 and TRBJ1-1, with TRBD1 as a possible D gene (5 bases). Trimming took 2 bases from V and 3 from J, leaving 7 bases between them. The CDR3 has 13 residues. Germline V CDR1 and CDR2: SGHTA, FQGNSA. The CDR3, as DNA: TGTGCCAGCAGCTTACAGGGACACACTGAAGCTTTCTTT. Its protein is CASSLQGHTEAFF.

V gene TRBV19 combines with J gene TRBJ2-5; 7 bases fit TRBD2. V was pared by 6 bases and J by 5 bases, with 9 bases of the junction left unmatched. The V gene's germline CDR1 is LNHDA and CDR2 SQIVND (reference sequence). CDR3 length: 14 amino acids. The chain's CDR3 is CASRGREGPETQYF. The CDR3 DNA reads TGTGCCAGTAGAGGAAGGGAGGGACCGGAGACCCAGTACTTC. Complete variable domain (other parts from reference TRBV19 and TRBJ2-5): DGGITQSPKYLFRKEGQNVTLSCEQNLNHDAMYWYRQDPGQGLRLIYYSQIVNDFQKGDIAEGYSVSREKKESFPLTVTSAQKNPTAFYLCASRGREGPETQYFGPGTRLLVL.

This clone has only a few counts. The rearrangement links TRBV5-5 to TRBJ1-5; maybe TRBD1 (5 bases). The CDR3 has 16 residues. Per germline, CDR1 SGHKS and CDR2 YYEKEE (reference sequence). V lost 1 base to trimming and J lost 6 bases, with 17 bases between them. DNA of the CDR3: TGTGCCAGCAGCTTGTCGGGCGGGACCCAGGGTCAGCCCCAGCATTTT. Translating gives CASSLSGGTQGQPQHF.

The CDR3 DNA follows: TGTGCCAGCCGCAGGGGGGACGAGCAGTACTTC. Translating gives CASRRGDEQYF. This chain uses TRBV6-5 with TRBJ2-7, with D tentatively TRBD1 (7 bases). V was clipped by 8 bases and J by 5 bases, with 10 bases between them. This CDR3 has 11 amino acids. The germline CDR1 and CDR2 sequences are MNHEY and SVGAGI.

The rearrangement uses TRBV11-2 and TRBJ1-2; weak D call: TRBD1 (6 bases). V was clipped by 1 base and J by 0 bases, with 9 bases between them. The V gene's germline CDR1 is SGHAT and CDR2 FQNNGV. The CDR3 is 15 amino acids. The CDR3 DNA is TGTGCCAGCAGCTTAGCCGAGGGGGCTAACTATGGCTACACCTTC. It specifies CASSLAEGANYGYTF.